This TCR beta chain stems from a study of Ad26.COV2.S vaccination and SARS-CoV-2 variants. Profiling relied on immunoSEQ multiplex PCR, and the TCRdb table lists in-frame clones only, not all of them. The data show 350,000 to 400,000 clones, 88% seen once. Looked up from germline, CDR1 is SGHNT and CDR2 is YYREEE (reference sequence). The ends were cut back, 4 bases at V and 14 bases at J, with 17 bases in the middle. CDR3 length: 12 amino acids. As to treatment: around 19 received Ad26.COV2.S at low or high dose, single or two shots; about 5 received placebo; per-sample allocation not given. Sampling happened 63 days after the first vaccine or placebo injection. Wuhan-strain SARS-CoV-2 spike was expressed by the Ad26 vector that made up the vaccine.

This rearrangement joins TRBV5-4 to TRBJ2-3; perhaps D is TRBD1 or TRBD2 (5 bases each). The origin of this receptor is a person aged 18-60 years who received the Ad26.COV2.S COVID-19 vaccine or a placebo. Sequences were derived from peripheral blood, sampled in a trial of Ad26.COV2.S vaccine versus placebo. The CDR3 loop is CASSLPEGRPYF. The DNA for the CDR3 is TGTGCCAGCAGCCTCCCCGAGGGGCGTCCGTATTTT.